This T cell receptor beta chain was profiled in a study of blood T cell repertoires in COVID-19. Study overall: Sites in the United States, Italy and Spain provided acute and convalescent COVID-19 samples. Nucleic acid was either cDNA or gDNA, and it came from T cells, B-cell-depleted T cells, or PBMCs.

The germline V gene has CDR1 MNHEY and CDR2 SVGAGI. Trimming took off 0 bases at V and 3 bases at J, with 11 bases between the two ends. CDR3 size: 15 residues. Per the original data handling: Reference gene primer amplification gave estimated nucleated cell counts. This table comes from immunoSEQ multiplex PCR, and its TCRdb copy is limited to in-frame clones, with some not included. V, J and clone size derive from that table, while D and trimming were established from the DNA sequence. The sample includes more than 150,000 clones, about 85% seen only once; the top ten take more than 2%. Sequencing input: peripheral blood. The TCR comes from a woman in her 70s with acute or convalescent COVID-19. The chain uses TRBV6-5 and TRBJ1-1; D call uncertain. CDR3 sequence: CASSYSTWRDTEAFF. In nucleotides, the CDR3 is TGTGCCAGCAGTTACTCAACCTGGAGGGACACTGAAGCTTTCTTT.